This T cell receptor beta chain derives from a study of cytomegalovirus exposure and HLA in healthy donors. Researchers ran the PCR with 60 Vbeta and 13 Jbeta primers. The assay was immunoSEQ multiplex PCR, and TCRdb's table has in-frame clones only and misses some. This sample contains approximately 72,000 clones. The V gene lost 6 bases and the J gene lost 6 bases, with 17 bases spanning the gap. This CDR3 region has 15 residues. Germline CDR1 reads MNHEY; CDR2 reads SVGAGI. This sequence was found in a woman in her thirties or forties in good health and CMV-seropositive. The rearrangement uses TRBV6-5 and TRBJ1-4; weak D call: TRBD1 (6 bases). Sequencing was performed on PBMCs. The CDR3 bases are TGTGCCAGCAGGGCCCAAGGGGGTCTTCATGAAAAACTGTTTTTT. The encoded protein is CASRAQGGLHEKLFF.